A single sample is the source of the 32 T cell receptor beta chains below, sequenced in a study of early stage breast cancer tumors. Repertoires were generated with immunoSEQ multiplex PCR, while TCRdb's copy carries only in-frame clones and drops some. The sample records 60,000 to 80,000 clones, 65% to 85% being singletons. What was sequenced was blood. All receptors come from a person in their sixties with breast cancer.

The chain recombines TRBV19 with TRBJ1-1, with D maybe TRBD1 (6 bases). Germline values: CDR1 LNHDA, CDR2 SQIVND (reference sequence). Trimming stripped 4 bases from V and 5 bases from J, with 14 bases between. The CDR3 has 14 amino acids. CDR3 protein: CASSKAGVRTEAFF. CDR3 sequence (DNA): TGTGCCAGTAGTAAGGCAGGGGTTCGGACTGAAGCTTTCTTT. Full variable domain (rest looked up from reference TRBV19 and TRBJ1-1): DGGITQSPKYLFRKEGQNVTLSCEQNLNHDAMYWYRQDPGQGLRLIYYSQIVNDFQKGDIAEGYSVSREKKESFPLTVTSAQKNPTAFYLCASSKAGVRTEAFFGQGTRLTVV.

The rearrangement joins TRBV27 to TRBJ1-4; 9 bases are a match to TRBD1. The CDR3 sequence is 14 residues long. The ends lost 6 bases at V and 10 bases at J; junction bases unmatched: 9. The germline CDR1 and CDR2 sequences are MNHEY and SMNVEV (reference sequence). CDR3 in DNA: TGTGCCAGCAGCCTGGGACAGGGAGAGGGAAAACTGTTTTTT. Residues: CASSLGQGEGKLFF. The full variable domain, in which reference TRBV27 and TRBJ1-4 provide the parts outside the CDR3, is EAQVTQNPRYLITVTGKKLTVTCSQNMNHEYMSWYRQDPGLGLRQIYYSMNVEVTDKGDVPEGYKVSRKEKRNFPLILESPSPNQTSLYFCASSLGQGEGKLFFGSGTQLSVL.

The gene calls are TRBV28 and TRBJ1-1; 12 bases fit TRBD1. The CDR3 sequence is 16 residues long. With 2 bases clipped from V and 5 bases from J, the junction kept 6 bases outside the gene matches. CDR1 is MDHEN and CDR2 is SYDVKM in the germline V gene. Here the CDR3 DNA reads TGTGCCAGCAGTTTAGGGACAGGGGGCCTAGGGACTGAAGCTTTCTTT. It translates to CASSLGTGGLGTEAFF.

The chain employs TRBV11-2 and TRBJ2-7; the D gene is possibly TRBD1 (5 bases). V was shortened by 3 bases and J by 6 bases, with 12 bases between the two germline ends. The CDR3 consists of 13 residues. CDR1 is SGHAT, CDR2 FQNNGV, per germline. This chain's CDR3 is CASSLRSRAEQYF. In DNA form, the CDR3 reads TGTGCCAGCAGCTTGCGATCCAGGGCCGAGCAGTACTTC.

To note about this clone: The same CDR3 arises from other DNA sequences in this sample as well. The rearrangement links TRBV20-1 to TRBJ2-5; D is unresolved. V was shortened by 6 bases and J by 3 bases, with 8 bases between the two germline ends. The CDR3 is 11 amino acids. The germline CDR1 and CDR2 sequences are DFQATT and SNEGSKA (reference sequence). CDR3 in amino acids: CSAQLEETQYF. CDR3 nucleotides: TGCAGTGCCCAACTTGAAGAGACCCAGTACTTC.

This rearrangement joins TRBV6-4 to TRBJ2-3, with TRBD1 identical over 7 bases. V was pared by 0 bases and J by 1 base, with 1 base of the junction left unmatched. The length of the CDR3 is 15 residues. Germline lookup yields CDR1 MRHNA and CDR2 SNTAGT. CDR3 DNA sequence: TGTGCCAGCAGTGACTCTGGGACAGGCACAGATACGCAGTATTTT. This codes for CASSDSGTGTDTQYF.

The V gene is TRBV6-4, the J gene TRBJ2-5, with TRBD2 matching over 12 bases. Germline CDR1 MRHNA, CDR2 SNTAGT. V was pared by 4 bases and J by 4 bases, with 4 bases of the junction left unmatched. This CDR3 has 15 residues. The CDR3 is CASSALAGGRETQYF. The CDR3 bases are TGTGCCAGCAGTGCACTAGCGGGGGGTCGAGAGACCCAGTACTTC.

CDR3 residues: CASSAIGGYGYTF. The CDR3 region has the DNA TGTGCCAGCAGCGCAATCGGTGGGTATGGCTACACCTTC. The chain links TRBV9 to TRBJ1-2, with D unresolved. Trimming cost V 3 bases and J 5 bases, with 11 bases left between them. Germline CDR1 is SGDLS and CDR2 is YYNGEE. CDR3 length: 13 residues. The complete variable domain, with remaining parts taken from reference TRBV9 and TRBJ1-2, reads DSGVTQTPKHLITATGQRVTLRCSPRSGDLSVYWYQQSLDQGLQFLIQYYNGEERAKGNILERFSAQQFPDLHSELNLSSLELGDSALYFCASSAIGGYGYTFGSGTRLTVV.

The rearrangement links TRBV4-3 to TRBJ1-2; D is perhaps TRBD1 (5 bases). CDR1 is LGHNA, CDR2 YSLEER, per germline. Trimming removed 0 bases from V and 4 bases from J, with 12 bases in between. The CDR3 contains 15 residues. The CDR3 DNA is TGCGCCAGCAGCCAAGAAGTCCGGGACCTCTATGGCTACACCTTC. This codes for CASSQEVRDLYGYTF.

The chain recombines TRBV9 with TRBJ2-1; 13 bases match TRBD2. The CDR3 is made up of 15 amino acids. The germline V gene has CDR1 SGDLS and CDR2 YYNGEE. The junction had 7 bases not matched to a gene; V was cut back by 4 bases and J by 9 bases. The CDR3 here is CASSPQGLAGTEQFF. The CDR3 coding sequence is TGTGCCAGCAGCCCTCAGGGACTAGCGGGAACTGAGCAGTTCTTC.

The chain couples TRBV2 to TRBJ1-3; possibly TRBD1 for D (5 bases). The CDR3 covers 14 residues. Per the germline V gene, CDR1 is SNHLY and CDR2 is FYNNEI. V lost 6 bases and J 0 bases, leaving 9 bases between the germline ends. In nucleotides, the CDR3 is TGTGCCAGCAGAAGACAGCCCTCTGGAAACACCATATATTTT. The encoded protein is CASRRQPSGNTIYF.

This clone was recorded a few times. The rearrangement links TRBV5-5 to TRBJ2-7; D might be TRBD1 (5 bases). The CDR3 covers 14 residues. The ends were cut back, 3 bases at V and 5 bases at J, with 15 bases in the middle. Germline V gene lookup returns CDR1 SGHKS and CDR2 YYEKEE (reference sequence). Here the CDR3 reads CASSWRQWQNEQYF. The DNA for the CDR3 is TGTGCCAGCAGCTGGAGACAGTGGCAGAACGAGCAGTACTTC.

This clone was recorded a few times. The chain links TRBV10-2 to TRBJ1-5; D remains unclear. The CDR3 is made up of 13 amino acids. V shed 6 bases and J shed 3 bases, with 9 bases lying between them. Germline V lookup: CDR1 WSHSY, CDR2 SAAADI. CDR3 in DNA: TGCGCCAGCAGCCTCAGGATCAATCAGCCCCAGCATTTT. This translates into CASSLRINQPQHF.

In this sample, this clone turned up a few times. The chain recombines TRBV19 with TRBJ2-7; no clear D gene. CDR1 and CDR2 (germline): LNHDA, SQIVND (reference sequence). Between the trimmed V and J ends, which lost 2 bases and 9 bases, there was a span of 11 bases. This CDR3 is 12 amino acids long. CDR3 amino acids: CASSIFGQVQYF. The CDR3 DNA sequence: TGTGCCAGTAGTATATTCGGCCAAGTGCAGTACTTC.

The V and J genes are TRBV21-1 and TRBJ1-2; no check of the table's D call, TRBD1, against the DNA was made. TRBV21-1 is a pseudogene. The CDR3 runs 17 residues. For the CDR3, the DNA is TGTGCCAGCAGCAAAGCGAGGACAGGGGGCCCCTCCGGTGGCTACACCTTC. This translates into CASSKARTGGPSGGYTF.

The chain links TRBV2 to TRBJ1-2, with a weak D call TRBD1 (5 bases). With 6 bases removed from V and 4 bases from J, the gap between germline ends came to 9 bases. The V gene's germline CDR1 is SNHLY and CDR2 FYNNEI. CDR3 size: 12 residues. The CDR3 is CASRGRPYGYTF. CDR3 DNA: TGTGCCAGCAGGGGACGGCCCTATGGCTACACCTTC.

The rearrangement links TRBV2 to TRBJ1-5, with 8 nucleotides matching TRBD1. V shed 5 bases and J 0 bases; nucleotides not matched to a gene: 6. The CDR3 runs 16 residues. CDR1 SNHLY and CDR2 FYNNEI come from the germline V gene. The CDR3 DNA is TGTGCCAGCAGTCGGGACAGGATGGGTAGCAATCAGCCCCAGCATTTT. It yields the protein CASSRDRMGSNQPQHF.

The chain uses TRBV9 and TRBJ2-1, with TRBD2 matching over 12 bases. CDR3 size: 17 residues. CDR1 is SGDLS, CDR2 YYNGEE, per germline. The trim removed 3 bases at V and 6 bases at J, leaving 10 bases unmatched. The CDR3: CASSALAGGPLANEQFF. CDR3 sequence (DNA): TGTGCCAGCAGCGCCCTAGCGGGGGGGCCTCTAGCCAATGAGCAGTTCTTC.

This chain connects TRBV6-6 to TRBJ1-5; TRBD1 agrees at 9 bases. Germline assignment: CDR1 MNHNY and CDR2 SVGAGI (reference sequence). The trim removed 2 bases at V and 6 bases at J, leaving 5 bases unmatched. The CDR3 totals 15 residues. CDR3 sequence reads: CASSYLDRGTQPQHF. The CDR3, as DNA: TGTGCCAGCAGTTACCTGGACAGGGGTACTCAGCCCCAGCATTTT.

The chain joins TRBV6-5 to TRBJ1-4, with no clear D. Trimming took 5 bases from V and 4 from J, leaving 8 bases between them. This CDR3 contains 13 residues. Germline V gene lookup returns CDR1 MNHEY and CDR2 SVGAGI. CDR3 nucleotide sequence: TGTGCCAGCAGTCCGTCCATTAATGAAAAACTGTTTTTT. Protein product: CASSPSINEKLFF.

This clone showed up just a few times. The rearrangement uses TRBV27 and TRBJ2-1; 14 positions match TRBD2. CDR1 MNHEY and CDR2 SMNVEV come from the germline V gene (reference sequence). J gave up 6 bases and V 5 bases, and 3 bases lay outside the gene matches. The CDR3 totals 15 residues. The CDR3 region is CASSLGTSGSNEQFF. CDR3 DNA: TGTGCCAGCAGTCTCGGGACTAGCGGGAGCAATGAGCAGTTCTTC.

This chain links TRBV30 with TRBJ2-5, with 9 bases identical to TRBD1. The CDR3 is made up of 15 amino acids. The J segment lost 5 bases and the V segment lost 0 bases, leaving 7 bases of the junction unmatched. Germline CDR1 reads GTSNPN; CDR2 reads SVGIG (reference sequence). This chain's CDR3 is CAWSVGGTGQETQYF. In DNA form, the CDR3 reads TGTGCCTGGAGTGTAGGGGGGACAGGGCAGGAGACCCAGTACTTC.

J is TRBJ2-7 and V is TRBV11-2, with TRBD2 identical over 8 bases. Trimming cost V 4 bases and J 1 base; bases outside gene matches: 6. There are 15 residues in the CDR3. Germline CDR1 reads SGHAT; CDR2 reads FQNNGV. CDR3 nucleotide sequence: TGTGCCAGCAGCTCCGGGGGGGGCAGTTCCTACGAGCAGTACTTC. It codes for CASSSGGGSSYEQYF.

This clone showed up just a few times. The rearrangement uses TRBV18 and TRBJ1-5, with no clear D. CDR3 length: 9 residues. The germline V and J ends were trimmed by 9 bases and 9 bases, with 6 bases remaining between them. Germline V gene lookup returns CDR1 KGHSH and CDR2 LQKENI. The CDR3 region has the DNA TGTGCCAGGATCGGGCCCCAGCATTTT. Amino acid sequence: CARIGPQHF.

A word on this clone: One junction end disagrees with the germline gene, perhaps due to a read error. The genes are TRBV6-6 and TRBJ2-7, with 8 bases aligning to TRBD1. CDR1 and CDR2 from the germline V gene are MNHNY and SVGAGI (reference sequence). CDR3 length equals 15 residues. In nucleotides, the CDR3 is TGTGCCAGCAGTTATAGGCAGGGGGCCTCCCACGAGCAGTACTTC. Protein sequence: CASSYRQGASHEQYF.

This clone was counted only a few times. The chain is built from TRBV28 and TRBJ1-2; D remains unclear. V was trimmed by 7 bases and J by 2 bases, leaving 14 bases between them. The germline V gene encodes CDR1 MDHEN and CDR2 SYDVKM. CDR3 length: 14 amino acids. This CDR3 reads CASTPVGRNYGYTF. Written as DNA, the CDR3 is TGTGCCAGCACCCCGGTGGGCCGGAACTATGGCTACACCTTC.

This chain uses TRBV28 with TRBJ1-4, with a weak D call TRBD1 (5 bases). Trimming removed 9 bases at V and 4 bases at J, with 15 bases between. This CDR3 has 14 amino acids. Germline V gene data show CDR1 as MDHEN and CDR2 as SYDVKM. The chain's CDR3 is CASNGGARNEKLFF. Written as DNA, the CDR3 is TGTGCCAGTAACGGGGGAGCCCGTAATGAAAAACTGTTTTTT. The variable domain in full, completed from reference TRBV28 and TRBJ1-4, reads DVKVTQSSRYLVKRTGEKVFLECVQDMDHENMFWYRQDPGLGLRLIYFSYDVKMKEKGDIPEGYSVSREKKERFSLILESASTNQTSMYLCASNGGARNEKLFFGSGTQLSVL.

This clone was detected only a few times. The chain has TRBV25-1 and TRBJ2-7; D unresolved. The CDR3 covers 13 residues. Germline V gene lookup returns CDR1 MGHDK and CDR2 SYGVNS. The V gene lost 4 bases and the J gene lost 0 bases, with 7 bases spanning the gap. This chain's CDR3 is CASSAAGSYEQYF. In DNA form, the CDR3 reads TGTGCCAGCAGTGCCGCTGGCTCCTACGAGCAGTACTTC.

The chain recombines TRBV27 with TRBJ2-1; TRBD2 is a possible D gene (5 bases). The CDR3 sequence is 15 residues long. Deletions cut 3 bases from V and 1 base from J, with 10 bases between. CDR1 MNHEY and CDR2 SMNVEV come from the germline V gene (reference sequence). The CDR3 sequence is CASSFEGLSYNEQFF. DNA for the CDR3: TGTGCCAGCAGTTTTGAGGGATTATCCTACAATGAGCAGTTCTTC.

This clone was seen a handful of times. This chain links TRBV5-1 with TRBJ2-2; D is unresolved. Trimming shortened V by 0 bases and J by 4 bases, and 7 bases separated the two germline ends. Looked up from germline, CDR1 is SGHRS and CDR2 is YFSETQ. This CDR3 is 14 amino acids long. CDR3 coding DNA: TGCGCCAGCAGCTTGGAAAGACTCACCGGGGAGCTGTTTTTT. Amino acids: CASSLERLTGELFF.

V is TRBV7-8 and J is TRBJ1-5, with a possible D match to TRBD1 (5 bases). This CDR3 is built from 17 residues. The V and J ends lost 1 base and 4 bases respectively, with 17 bases between them. Germline V gene data show CDR1 as SGHVS and CDR2 as FQNEAQ. The CDR3 DNA reads as TGTGCCAGCAGCTTAGGGTTGGCAGGGCAGGGAAATCAGCCCCAGCATTTT. Its translation is CASSLGLAGQGNQPQHF.

This sequence joins TRBV6-5 and TRBJ1-3, with D hard to call. CDR3 length: 11 residues. CDR1 MNHEY and CDR2 SVGAGI come from the germline V gene. Between the trimmed V and J ends, which lost 4 bases and 7 bases, there was a span of 5 bases. This CDR3 reads CASSLGNTIYF. The CDR3 DNA reads as TGTGCCAGCAGTTTAGGTAACACCATATATTTT.